This T cell receptor (beta chain) was retrieved from a study of blood T cell repertoires in COVID-19. Across the whole study: Some COVID-19 samples were acute and others convalescent; all came from the United States, Italy and Spain. Nucleic acid was either cDNA or gDNA, and it came from T cells, B-cell-depleted T cells, or PBMCs.

The germline V gene has CDR1 MNHNY and CDR2 SVGAGI (reference sequence). V lost 6 bases, J lost 6 bases, and 19 bases lay in between. CDR3 length: 15 residues. As originally analysed: Using reference gene primer amplification, nucleated cell counts were estimated. Data came from immunoSEQ multiplex PCR; TCRdb stores just in-frame clones and leaves some out. The V and J calls and the clone size are those of that table, but D and trimming were determined from the DNA. The sample holds 300,000 to 400,000 clones, about 87% seen once. Input material: peripheral blood. The clonotype originates from a woman between 50 and 59 years old who had recovered from COVID-19. The chain has TRBV6-6 and TRBJ2-3; D might be TRBD1 (6 bases). The CDR3 reads CASSLLGAMGDTQYF. Written as DNA, the CDR3 is TGTGCCAGCAGCCTTCTGGGGGCGATGGGGGATACGCAGTATTTT.